This T cell receptor (beta chain) is drawn from a study of identical twins. Study findings and constraints: In monozygotic twins, models underestimated the sharing of out-of-frame TCR alpha. Out-of-frame alpha sequences common to twins exhibited a surplus of low generation probability.

This clonotype was picked up a small number of times. Its antigen remains unknown. cDNA carried unique molecular identifiers, and a universal primer site was added by template switching. In TCRdb, the 5' RACE reads were re-called with MiXCR into one record per CDR3 protein. Here the sample spans about 500,000 distinct CDR3 sequences, more than 13% being singletons. CDR1 SGHTA and CDR2 FQGTGA come from the germline V gene. The V segment lost 3 bases and the J segment 3 bases; nucleotides outside the gene matches: 8. This CDR3 comprises 18 residues. The sample was also reused in another study, on yellow fever vaccine responses in identical twins.

The receptor comes from a woman under 30 in good health. The chain is built from TRBV7-3 and TRBJ2-2; 12 nucleotides match TRBD2. Sequencing used CD4+ T cells sorted from blood. CDR3 nucleotide sequence: TGTGCCAGCAGCTTCCTACGACTAGCGGGGGCCCACACCGGGGAGCTGTTTTTT. It encodes CASSFLRLAGAHTGELFF. Complete variable domain (other parts from reference TRBV7-3 and TRBJ2-2): GAGVSQTPSNKVTEKGKYVELRCDPISGHTALYWYRQSLGQGPEFLIYFQGTGAADDSGLPNDRFFAVRPEGSVSTLKIQRTERGDSAVYLCASSFLRLAGAHTGELFFGEGSRLTVL.